This entry features one T cell receptor (beta chain) sequence. The sample comes from a study of a mutant IDH1 vaccine in newly diagnosed glioma. Specified time point: baseline, week 1 (first vaccination visit). Treatment specified: pre-vaccination baseline after standard-of-care therapy. The CDR3 is 14 residues long. Germline trimming cut 6 bases from V and 12 bases from J; bases unmatched to any gene: 16. Germline V gene sequence: CDR1 SQVTM, CDR2 ANQGSEA. This table comes from immunoSEQ multiplex PCR, and its TCRdb copy is limited to in-frame clones, with some not included. Here the sample spans about 36,000 clones, around nine tenths being singletons.

The receptor's source is a man younger than 35 with glioma. V is TRBV29-1 and J is TRBJ2-1; TRBD1 matches at 8 bases. Sequenced here: PBMCs, sampled from a glioma patient treated with radiotherapy, temozolomide or both. CDR3 residues: CSVPDRGVNTGQFF. CDR3 nucleotide sequence: TGCAGCGTCCCCGACAGGGGAGTAAACACCGGGCAGTTCTTC.